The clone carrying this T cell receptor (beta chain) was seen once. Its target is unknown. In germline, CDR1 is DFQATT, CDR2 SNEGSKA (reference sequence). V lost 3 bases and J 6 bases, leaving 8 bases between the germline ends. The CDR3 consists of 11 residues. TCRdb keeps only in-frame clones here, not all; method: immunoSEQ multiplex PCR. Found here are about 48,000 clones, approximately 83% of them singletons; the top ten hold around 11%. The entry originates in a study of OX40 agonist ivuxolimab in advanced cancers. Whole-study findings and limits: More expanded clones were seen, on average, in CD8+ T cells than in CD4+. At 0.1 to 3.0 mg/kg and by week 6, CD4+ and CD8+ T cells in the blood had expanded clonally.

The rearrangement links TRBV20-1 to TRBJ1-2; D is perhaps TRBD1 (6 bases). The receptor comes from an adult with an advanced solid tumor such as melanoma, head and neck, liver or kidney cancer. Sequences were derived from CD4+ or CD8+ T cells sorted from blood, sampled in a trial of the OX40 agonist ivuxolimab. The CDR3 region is CSARRQDGYTF. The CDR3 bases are TGCAGTGCTAGGAGACAGGATGGCTACACCTTC.